This T cell receptor (beta chain) was observed in a study of shared clonotypes between healthy human individuals. Turning to the study itself: Donors, aged 18 to 49, were two women and three men. General observations from the study: The four-donor shared clonotypes exceeded non-shared clonotypes in generation probability, with non-shared ones scoring lower.

Genomic DNA from each subset was divided evenly over several immunoSEQ plates. Generated by immunoSEQ multiplex PCR, the TCRdb table keeps only in-frame clones and is missing some. The profile shows 2 million to 2.5 million clones, 92% of them singletons. Regarding this clone: The target antigen is unknown.

Partitioning of CD4+ cells yielded a CD45RA+ naive subset and a CD45RA-negative memory subset. The length of the CDR3 is 15 residues. CDR1 LGHNA and CDR2 YNFKEQ come from the germline V gene. V was shortened by 0 bases and J by 0 bases, with 8 bases between the two germline ends. Sequenced input: naive CD4+ T cells from PBMCs. Noted subset: CD45RA+ positively selected. The chain carries TRBV4-2 and TRBJ1-2; the D is unclear. The receptor was derived from a man aged 18 to 29 in good health. Some clones in this sample may be carry-over from other donors' samples. The CDR3: CASSQEAGANYGYTF. DNA of the CDR3: TGTGCCAGCAGCCAAGAGGCAGGAGCTAACTATGGCTACACCTTC.